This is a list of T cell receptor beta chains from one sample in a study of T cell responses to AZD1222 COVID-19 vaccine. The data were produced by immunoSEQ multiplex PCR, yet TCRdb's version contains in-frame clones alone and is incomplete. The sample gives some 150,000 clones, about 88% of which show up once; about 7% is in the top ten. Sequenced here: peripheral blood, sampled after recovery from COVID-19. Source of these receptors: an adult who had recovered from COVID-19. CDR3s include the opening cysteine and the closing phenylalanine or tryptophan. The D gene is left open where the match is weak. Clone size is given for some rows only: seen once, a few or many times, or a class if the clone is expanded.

CDR3 protein: CSVDIGQGRYGYTF; CDR3 DNA: TGCAGCGTTGATATAGGACAGGGAAGGTATGGCTACACCTTC; J gene: TRBJ1-2; V gene: TRBV29-1; D gene: TRBD1; CDR3 length: 14; clone size: NA
CDR3 protein: CASSQDSSGGDTQYF; CDR3 DNA: TGTGCCAGCTCACAAGACAGCTCAGGGGGAGATACGCAGTATTTT; J gene: TRBJ2-3; V gene: TRBV18; D gene: TRBD1; CDR3 length: 15; clone size: NA
CDR3 protein: CASSAGGPGETQYF; CDR3 DNA: TGTGCCAGCTCGGCTGGGGGCCCGGGAGAGACCCAGTACTTC; J gene: TRBJ2-5; V gene: TRBV6-6; D gene: NA; CDR3 length: 14; clone size: NA
CDR3 protein: CASSPDRGGGYGYTF; CDR3 DNA: TGTGCCAGCAGCCCGGACAGGGGGGGAGGCTATGGCTACACCTTC; J gene: TRBJ1-2; V gene: TRBV6-4; D gene: TRBD1; CDR3 length: 15; clone size: NA
CDR3 protein: CASSSGQYYSYEQYF; CDR3 DNA: TGTGCCAGCAGCTCGGGACAGTACTATTCCTACGAGCAGTACTTC; J gene: TRBJ2-7; V gene: TRBV13; D gene: TRBD1; CDR3 length: 15; clone size: NA
CDR3 protein: CASSIQGSVTEAFF; CDR3 DNA: TGTGCCAGTAGTATTCAGGGGTCTGTCACTGAAGCTTTCTTT; J gene: TRBJ1-1; V gene: TRBV19; D gene: NA; CDR3 length: 14; clone size: NA
CDR3 protein: CATSDGGTQPQHF; CDR3 DNA: TGTGCCACCAGTGATGGCGGGACCCAGCCCCAGCATTTT; J gene: TRBJ1-5; V gene: TRBV24-1; D gene: NA; CDR3 length: 13; clone size: NA
CDR3 protein: CASSIGQQNTGELFF; CDR3 DNA: TGTGCCAGCAGCATCGGACAGCAGAACACCGGGGAGCTGTTTTTT; J gene: TRBJ2-2; V gene: TRBV5-4; D gene: NA; CDR3 length: 15; clone size: NA
CDR3 protein: CASSLSGRAQETQYF; CDR3 DNA: TGTGCCAGCAGCCTTAGCGGGAGGGCACAAGAGACCCAGTACTTC; J gene: TRBJ2-5; V gene: TRBV3-1/TRBV3-2; D gene: TRBD2; CDR3 length: 15; clone size: NA
CDR3 protein: CASSKQGARGNTIYF; CDR3 DNA: TGTGCCAGCAGCAAACAGGGGGCGCGGGGAAACACCATATATTTT; J gene: TRBJ1-3; V gene: TRBV7-8; D gene: TRBD1; CDR3 length: 15; clone size: NA
CDR3 protein: CASQVSSNQPQHF; CDR3 DNA: TGTGCCAGCCAAGTATCTAGCAATCAGCCCCAGCATTTT; J gene: TRBJ1-5; V gene: TRBV28; D gene: NA; CDR3 length: 13; clone size: NA
CDR3 protein: CASKVGSFEETQYF; CDR3 DNA: TGTGCCAGCAAAGTAGGCAGCTTCGAAGAGACCCAGTACTTC; J gene: TRBJ2-5; V gene: TRBV2; D gene: NA; CDR3 length: 14; clone size: NA
CDR3 protein: CASSQQDNTEAFF; CDR3 DNA: TGTGCCAGCTCACAACAGGATAACACTGAAGCTTTCTTT; J gene: TRBJ1-1; V gene: TRBV18; D gene: NA; CDR3 length: 13; clone size: NA
CDR3 protein: CASSDGSSAGYTF; CDR3 DNA: TGTGCCAGCAGTGACGGGAGTAGTGCTGGCTACACCTTC; J gene: TRBJ1-2; V gene: TRBV6-4; D gene: NA; CDR3 length: 13; clone size: NA
CDR3 protein: CASSLGYTGELFF; CDR3 DNA: TGTGCCAGCAGCTTGGGGTACACCGGGGAGCTGTTTTTT; J gene: TRBJ2-2; V gene: TRBV11-2; D gene: NA; CDR3 length: 13; clone size: NA
CDR3 protein: CASSPTRATGTGGGELFF; CDR3 DNA: TGTGCCAGCAGCCCCACCCGAGCCACCGGGACAGGGGGCGGGGAACTGTTTTTT; J gene: TRBJ1-4; V gene: TRBV7-9; D gene: TRBD1; CDR3 length: 18; clone size: NA
CDR3 protein: CASNPGAWYQETQYF; CDR3 DNA: TGTGCCAGCAACCCGGGGGCCTGGTACCAAGAGACCCAGTACTTC; J gene: TRBJ2-5; V gene: TRBV3-1/TRBV3-2; D gene: NA; CDR3 length: 15; clone size: NA
CDR3 protein: CASSARPGLAGIRHEQYF; CDR3 DNA: TGTGCCAGCAGCGCTCGCCCGGGACTAGCGGGGATCCGCCACGAGCAGTACTTC; J gene: TRBJ2-7; V gene: TRBV2; D gene: TRBD2; CDR3 length: 18; clone size: NA
CDR3 protein: CASSQGGQSEYNEQFF; CDR3 DNA: TGTGCCAGCAGCCAAGGGGGGCAGTCTGAATACAATGAGCAGTTCTTC; J gene: TRBJ2-1; V gene: TRBV4-2; D gene: NA; CDR3 length: 16; clone size: NA
CDR3 protein: CVRSLGLAGETYEQYF; CDR3 DNA: TGTGTCAGAAGCTTAGGGCTAGCGGGGGAGACCTACGAGCAGTACTTC; J gene: TRBJ2-7; V gene: TRBV7-5; D gene: NA; CDR3 length: 16; clone size: NA
CDR3 protein: CASSLEVLRQGTHGYTF; CDR3 DNA: TGTGCCAGCAGCTTGGAGGTCCTCCGACAGGGGACCCATGGCTACACCTTC; J gene: TRBJ1-2; V gene: TRBV5-5; D gene: TRBD1; CDR3 length: 17; clone size: few
CDR3 protein: CASPNGTGYADTQYF; CDR3 DNA: TGTGCCAGCCCAAATGGAACAGGGTATGCAGATACGCAGTATTTT; J gene: TRBJ2-3; V gene: TRBV6-1; D gene: NA; CDR3 length: 15; clone size: NA
CDR3 protein: CASSDPGQVNQPQHF; CDR3 DNA: TGTGCCAGCAGTGATCCGGGACAGGTTAATCAGCCCCAGCATTTT; J gene: TRBJ1-5; V gene: TRBV6-6; D gene: TRBD1; CDR3 length: 15; clone size: NA
CDR3 protein: CASSDRDSNQPQHF; CDR3 DNA: TGTGCCAGCAGCGACAGGGATAGCAATCAGCCCCAGCATTTT; J gene: TRBJ1-5; V gene: TRBV27; D gene: TRBD1; CDR3 length: 14; clone size: once
CDR3 protein: CAISERGRFDTQYF; CDR3 DNA: TGTGCCATCAGTGAGCGGGGCAGGTTTGATACGCAGTATTTT; J gene: TRBJ2-3; V gene: TRBV10-3; D gene: NA; CDR3 length: 14; clone size: NA
CDR3 protein: CASSLARRPYEQYF; CDR3 DNA: TGTGCCAGCAGCTTGGCACGGCGGCCTTACGAGCAGTACTTC; J gene: TRBJ2-7; V gene: TRBV5-4; D gene: NA; CDR3 length: 14; clone size: NA
CDR3 protein: CASLASPAYEQYF; CDR3 DNA: TGTGCCAGCCTAGCTTCACCGGCCTACGAGCAGTACTTC; J gene: TRBJ2-7; V gene: TRBV12-3/TRBV12-4; D gene: NA; CDR3 length: 13; clone size: NA
CDR3 protein: CASSQARASGMIYEQYF; CDR3 DNA: TGTGCCAGCAGCCAAGCTCGGGCTAGCGGGATGATTTACGAGCAGTACTTC; J gene: TRBJ2-7; V gene: TRBV3-1/TRBV3-2; D gene: TRBD2; CDR3 length: 17; clone size: NA
CDR3 protein: CASSPSRGLNQETQYF; CDR3 DNA: TGCGCCAGCAGCCCCAGTCGGGGTTTAAATCAAGAGACCCAGTACTTC; J gene: TRBJ2-5; V gene: TRBV5-1; D gene: NA; CDR3 length: 16; clone size: NA
CDR3 protein: CASSLSGGELFF; CDR3 DNA: TGTGCCAGCAGCTTGTCCGGAGGGGAGCTGTTTTTT; J gene: TRBJ2-2; V gene: TRBV5-4; D gene: NA; CDR3 length: 12; clone size: NA
CDR3 protein: CASSLIINNEQFF; CDR3 DNA: TGTGCCAGCAGCCTCATCATAAACAATGAGCAGTTCTTC; J gene: TRBJ2-1; V gene: TRBV12-3/TRBV12-4; D gene: NA; CDR3 length: 13; clone size: NA
CDR3 protein: CASSLSLAGVQEQFF; CDR3 DNA: TGTGCCAGCAGCTTATCGCTAGCGGGGGTTCAAGAGCAGTTCTTC; J gene: TRBJ2-1; V gene: TRBV7-2; D gene: TRBD2; CDR3 length: 15; clone size: NA
CDR3 protein: CASSVGLAGVRNEQFF; CDR3 DNA: TGTGCCAGCAGCGTAGGGCTAGCAGGGGTCCGCAATGAGCAGTTCTTC; J gene: TRBJ2-1; V gene: TRBV9; D gene: NA; CDR3 length: 16; clone size: NA
CDR3 protein: CASSGGTGTDTQYF; CDR3 DNA: TGTGCCAGCAGTGGGGGGACCGGAACAGATACGCAGTATTTT; J gene: TRBJ2-3; V gene: TRBV2; D gene: NA; CDR3 length: 14; clone size: NA
CDR3 protein: CASSHRLAGKYEQYF; CDR3 DNA: TGTGCCAGCAGCCATCGACTAGCGGGGAAATACGAGCAGTACTTC; J gene: TRBJ2-7; V gene: TRBV14; D gene: TRBD2; CDR3 length: 15; clone size: NA